This TCR beta chain originates from a study of cytomegalovirus exposure and HLA in healthy donors (dated by TCRdb to about 2017). For the wider study: According to an earlier analysis of 550 to 700 of the donors, 200 million or so T cells yielded 117 million unique TCR beta sequences and approximately 280 Gb of sequence data. An early release covering about 600 HLA-typed donors comprised approximately 300 gigabases of sequencing data and around 80 million unique TCR sequences. Among the roughly 390 genotyped donors, approximately 77% belonged to the genetic ancestry cluster associated with self-reported Caucasian donors. The aim of the study was to test whether cataloging public T cell receptors could identify signatures of past pathogen exposure. The study used immunosequencing to profile the T cell repertoires of around 600 subjects and linked those repertoires to cytomegalovirus serostatus. In addition to the first cohort of roughly 670 subjects, a separate validation cohort of 130 or so different subjects was used. The study combined high-throughput TCR immunosequencing, statistical association of individual TCRs with disease status, and machine learning to predict cytomegalovirus infection status. A later analysis re-examined previously published TCR beta repertoires from 610 or so donors and added high-resolution HLA genotyping to investigate patterns of TCR occurrence. Rather than using new phenotypic data, the later analysis identified candidate immune exposures from TCR beta sequences and from how often those sequences occurred across donors. To decide whether each TCR beta V gene segment behaved as functional or pseudogenic, an earlier analysis of fewer than 750 of the donors relied on high-throughput TCR beta sequencing. Alongside the repertoire data, information on donor age, sex, ethnicity and CMV serostatus was compiled. A later genetic analysis used genome-wide SNP genotypes for 398 of the 666 donors, treating that subset as a discovery cohort. All discovery cohort repertoires had been generated using a single sequencing platform. HLA typing included class I and class II loci at four-digit resolution. Typing coverage differed by locus: A, B, C, DRB1 and DQB1 were typed in roughly 629-640 donors, DQA1 in about 560, DPA1 in 600 to 610, and DPB1 in 472. Several DR-DQ haplotypes were handled as single units for association and clustering because linkage in the cohort was strong. Among around 400 genotyped donors of the cohort, an average of 235,054 unique TCR beta nucleotide sequences were sequenced per donor, approximately 20% of them non-productive. Study-level results and caveats: An earlier analysis of some 590 of the donors showed that most TCR beta V segments appeared in productive rearrangements either about 90% or about 30% of the time, which broadly matched IMGT annotations. At a false discovery rate of 0.05, a later analysis linked some 18,000 TCR beta sequences to specific HLA alleles. When HLA alleles, especially DR and DQ, strongly co-occurred, TCR associations were difficult to assign to individual alleles. In vitro tests confirmed that a few of the cytomegalovirus-associated TCR beta chains recognize cytomegalovirus antigens. Compared with equally common non-associated chains, HLA-associated TCR beta chains in a later analysis were more clonally expanded and had lower generation probabilities. Sequencing depth was assumed to be roughly uniform across donors in the presence/absence analyses, though that assumption may not hold. A further reported finding was that TCR beta sequences accurately predicted the HLA-A and HLA-B alleles for most subjects in the first cohort. In a later analysis, the rate of TCR association differed among HLA loci, with DRB1 alleles having the most associated TCRs and HLA-C alleles having the fewest. According to a later analysis, most CMV-associated TCR beta chains appeared to be HLA-restricted, and the HLA associations seemed to be driven largely by CMV exposure. Because counts were too low, about 15 rarely observed V segments, including chromosome 9 orphons, were left out of the earlier analysis of 587 of the donors. Linkage disequilibrium might explain the correlated functional status among segregating V segments, but an unknown experimental factor could not be excluded. The sequencing pipeline was judged likely to have produced a cluster of highly shared sequence variants as a technical artifact. An association between a missense DCLRE1C variant and V-gene and J-gene trimming of TCR beta chains was found in a later genetic analysis and replicated in an independent cohort. The study gave a list of about 160 TCR beta chains associated with cytomegalovirus. This cohort had only TCR beta chains sequenced, and the lack of alpha or paired-chain data limited which features could be detected. CMV serostatus was the only immune exposure information available for the cohort. According to the authors, the approach could potentially be generalized to other disease states and immunological phenotypes. While some public TCRs were present in many individuals, most TCR sequences turned up only very rarely across donors. Some IMGT-functional V segments, including TRBV6-2 and TRBV6-3, could not be distinguished by the 87-base-pair reads and were therefore excluded. HLA typing was unavailable for some donors at each locus, so association tests used only the typed subset. A later analysis reported that several top co-occurrence clusters appeared linked to parvovirus B19, influenza, CMV and Epstein-Barr virus. The classifier was reported to diagnose cytomegalovirus status with high specificity and sensitivity in both the original and validation cohorts. According to a later genetic analysis, donors in an Asian-associated ancestry cluster had fewer N-insertions in productive TCRs than the roughly 660-donor mean.

Libraries were made using the immunoSEQ multiplex PCR assay. The multiplex PCR relied on a mix of 60 forward primers for TCR Vbeta segments and 13 reverse primers for TCR Jbeta segments. Amplification of the CDR3 region of rearranged TCR beta genes was performed with a multiplex PCR assay on genomic DNA. On the Illumina HiSeq System, the amplified TCR beta libraries were sequenced as 87-base-pair reads. As for the authors' bioinformatics: Across the 670 or so repertoires, a later analysis counted tens of millions of unique TCR beta chains, around 11 million of which were shared by at least two donors. To remove PCR and sequencing errors, raw reads were error-corrected and collapsed into unique sequences using a nearest-neighbor algorithm that merged closely related sequences. To assign V, D and J gene segments, CDR3 sequences were aligned to IMGT reference sequences. For a sequence to be retained, at least a six-nucleotide match to both a V gene segment and a J gene segment was required. A rearrangement was called productive if the CDR3 had no stop codons and remained in frame with V and J, and every other rearrangement was called non-productive. CDR3 was defined according to IMGT convention as the region running from the second conserved V-encoded cysteine to the conserved J-encoded phenylalanine. Sequences without an unambiguous match to a single V gene segment were excluded from the earlier analysis of 500 to 700 of the donors. In an earlier analysis of a few hundred of the donors, V segments were called functional above 56.7% productive rearrangements and were called segregating when the between-donor standard deviation exceeded 5%. To diagnose cytomegalovirus status from the catalog of TCR beta chain sequences, a statistical classification framework was built. A later analysis assigned V and J genes by comparing TCR nucleotide sequences with IMGT/GENE-DB human TR gene sequences. The TCRdist pipeline was used in a later analysis to assign CDR3 sequences and most-parsimonious VDJ recombination scenarios. In a later analysis, each TCR beta chain was defined by its CDR3 amino acid sequence together with its V-gene family, and reads without a unique V-gene family were excluded. In a later analysis, several hundred highly shared, low-generation-probability nucleotide sequences were removed to address suspected cross-contamination and a sequencing artifact. For each public chain, a later analysis derived a clonal expansion index from normalized ranks of inferred template counts within each repertoire. Generation probabilities in a later analysis came from a VDJ recombination model fitted to out-of-frame rearrangements, and those results were checked against IGoR. Hypergeometric tests were used in a later analysis to score TCR-TCR, TCR-HLA and TCR-CMV co-occurrence, with a repertoire-size bias correction applied to the TCR pairs. To estimate false discovery rates, a later analysis permuted the HLA or CMV assignments 20 times. In a later analysis, co-occurring TCRs were grouped with DBSCAN, and TCRdist sequence similarity was added when clustering was performed within HLA-allele-positive subsets. Repertoires with fewer than 30,000 or more than 120,000 public chains were left out of co-occurrence clustering, as were four to six repertoires with anomalous nucleotide sharing. TCRdb re-hosts the immuneACCESS table, in-frame sequences only. Its copies lack some clones; in the studies checked, an unresolved V gene accounts for under half of them, and the cause for the rest is not known. The DNA was the basis for D and trimming; V, J and clone size are from that table. This sample holds tens of thousands of clones; around 50% were observed only once. The ten largest account for about an eighth of the sample.

As regards this clone: Which antigen it targets is not known. No base-level quality is on record; no much larger clone is a single base apart.

The cohort comprised some 700 healthy bone marrow donors. At the time of sampling, all cohort members were nominally healthy, though unrecorded immune exposures were likely present. CMV serostatus was recorded as positive for some 300 and negative for about half of the 666 cohort members, whereas no CMV serostatus was recorded for the donor in question. A peripheral blood sample was provided by each donor, and peripheral blood mononuclear cells were used for TCR beta sequencing. Genomic DNA was extracted from the blood cell samples with the Qiagen DNeasy Blood Extraction Kit. The CDR1 and CDR2 encoded by the germline V gene (reference sequence) are GTSNPN and SVGIG. The CDR3 holds 14 amino acids from the cysteine to the phenylalanine. Only the CDR3 region is kept as DNA, spanning 42 bases read in frame from base 1.

The TCR sequence derives from a human donor in good health. The specimen was PBMCs. This sequence uses TRBV30 and TRBJ2-5, with 8 bases aligning to TRBD1. The J call may be in error: the DNA end matches TRBJ2-7 better. Here is the DNA: TGTGCCTGGAGTGTAGGTACAGGGGGCTACGAGCAGTACTTC. Its protein reads: CAWSVGTGGYEQYF.